The 16 T cell receptor beta chains below were found in one sample sequenced in a study of beta chain features in type 1 diabetes. Broader study findings: Moderate yet significant TCRB CDR3 shortening was seen in Type 1 diabetes patients in all four CD4+ subsets.

The sequenced template was cDNA made from the entire isolated RNA. The data were produced by immunoSEQ multiplex PCR, yet TCRdb's version contains in-frame clones alone and is incomplete. The sample includes some 640,000 clones, around 15% of them seen just once. These receptors' antigens are unknown. Sequencing was performed on naive CD4+ T cells from blood. The origin of the receptors is a man aged 18 to 30 with type 1 diabetes.

The chain recombines TRBV10-1 with TRBJ2-6; D is undetermined. Germline V gene lookup returns CDR1 WNHNN and CDR2 SYGVQD (reference sequence). The CDR3 sequence is 12 residues long. The CDR3 region has the DNA TGCGCGTCTGGGTCTGGGGCCAACGTCCTGACTTTC. This codes for CASGSGANVLTF.

Only a few counts were recorded for this clone. The CDR3: CASSPGGAEAFF. DNA for the CDR3: TGTGCCAGTAGCCCGGGGGGGGCTGAAGCTTTCTTT. This chain joins TRBV19 and TRBJ1-1; maybe TRBD1 (5 bases). The CDR3 loop spans 12 amino acids. Germline V CDR1 and CDR2: LNHDA, SQIVND (reference sequence). V was clipped by 6 bases and J by 6 bases, with 11 bases between them.

This clone was counted a few times. J is TRBJ1-2 and V is TRBV28; a possible D gene is TRBD1 (5 bases). This CDR3 region has 17 residues. Germline CDR1 MDHEN, CDR2 SYDVKM. Trimming removed 10 bases at V and 6 bases at J, with 30 bases between. The CDR3 loop is CATAVIRTSRGANGYTF. CDR3 in DNA: TGTGCCACCGCTGTAATCCGTACCAGTAGGGGCGCGAATGGCTACACCTTC.

The rearrangement joins TRBV7-9 to TRBJ1-3; the D is unclear. V shed 2 bases and J shed 0 bases, with 8 bases lying between them. The germline CDR1 and CDR2 sequences are SEHNR and FQNEAQ (reference sequence). The CDR3 spans 15 residues. CDR3 nucleotide sequence: TGTGCCAGCAGCTTACGGTTAGACTCTGGAAACACCATATATTTT. As protein: CASSLRLDSGNTIYF.

The V gene is TRBV29-1, the J gene TRBJ1-2; TRBD1 matches 8 bases. This CDR3 spans 14 amino acids. CDR1 is SQVTM and CDR2 is ANQGSEA in the germline V gene. The V and J ends lost 5 bases and 2 bases, in that order; junction bases with no gene match: 7. CDR3 in amino acids: CSVMDRALNYGYTF. The DNA of the CDR3 is TGCAGCGTTATGGACAGGGCCCTAAACTATGGCTACACCTTC.

The rearrangement joins TRBV29-1 to TRBJ2-4; D may correspond to TRBD1 or TRBD2 (5 bases each). Trimming removed 7 bases at V and 9 bases at J, with 19 bases between. The CDR3 spans 13 residues. Germline V gives CDR1 SQVTM, CDR2 ANQGSEA. The CDR3 loop is CSAGASSVRIQYF. CDR3 sequence (DNA): TGCAGCGCCGGGGCTAGCTCGGTTCGCATTCAGTACTTC.

This rearrangement joins TRBV9 to TRBJ2-7, with TRBD1 matching 10 bases. Unmatched junction bases numbered 1, after V lost 0 bases and J lost 4 bases. The CDR3 has 14 amino acids. Germline V gives CDR1 SGDLS, CDR2 YYNGEE. Written as DNA, the CDR3 is TGTGCCAGCAGCGTAGGGGACAGGGGTTACGAGCAGTACTTC. Its translation: CASSVGDRGYEQYF.

The V and J genes are TRBV27 and TRBJ2-2; tentative D call: TRBD1 (6 bases). The ends were cut back, 7 bases at V and 1 base at J, with 16 bases in the middle. The CDR3 is 16 amino acids. Germline loops: CDR1 MNHEY, CDR2 SMNVEV (reference sequence). The CDR3 loop reads CASNIPGTRNTGELFF. The DNA of the CDR3 is TGTGCCAGCAATATCCCCGGGACAAGGAACACCGGGGAGCTGTTTTTT.

This sequence joins TRBV21-1 and TRBJ2-4; the D call of TRBD1 is as the table states it, not checked on the DNA. TRBV21-1 is described as a pseudogene. The CDR3 has 14 residues. The CDR3 region is CASSIPGQGSIQYF. The CDR3 nucleotides read TGTGCCAGCAGCATCCCGGGACAGGGATCCATTCAGTACTTC.

J is TRBJ2-3 and V is TRBV5-6; TRBD2 matches at 8 bases. Looked up from germline, CDR1 is SGHDT and CDR2 is YYEEEE. The CDR3 spans 16 residues. J was trimmed by 8 bases and V by 2 bases; bases with no gene match: 13. The CDR3 sequence is CASSLRLGLGDGTQYF. The CDR3 DNA follows: TGTGCCAGCAGCTTAAGATTGGGACTAGGAGATGGTACGCAGTATTTT. Drawing the rest from reference TRBV5-6 and TRBJ2-3, the complete variable domain is DAGVTQSPTHLIKTRGQQVTLRCSPKSGHDTVSWYQQALGQGPQFIFQYYEEEERQRGNFPDRFSGHQFPNYSSELNVNALLLGDSALYLCASSLRLGLGDGTQYFGPGTRLTVL.

This clone was seen more than once but under ten times. The CDR3 nucleotides read TGTGCCTGGAGTTCCCCCTCGCGGGGGGGCTGGAATGAGCAGTTCTTC. Translating it yields CAWSSPSRGGWNEQFF. This chain connects TRBV30 to TRBJ2-1; 9 bases line up with TRBD2. Germline V CDR1 and CDR2: GTSNPN, SVGIG (reference sequence). There are 16 residues in the CDR3. The trim removed 2 bases at V and 7 bases at J, leaving 12 bases unmatched.

The J gene is TRBJ1-2, the V gene TRBV7-2, with unresolved D. The CDR3 covers 17 residues. V lost 0 bases and J 8 bases, leaving 22 bases between the germline ends. Per germline, CDR1 SGHTA and CDR2 FQGNSA. Here the CDR3 DNA reads TGTGCCAGCAGCTTAGCCCCGGCCAGCGGTAGATCGTGGGGCTACACCTTC. Residues: CASSLAPASGRSWGYTF.

This clone was observed a handful of times. The chain joins TRBV14 to TRBJ1-2; no definite D call. V shed 1 base and J shed 4 bases, with 10 bases lying between them. Germline assignment: CDR1 SGHDN and CDR2 FVKESK. The CDR3 is 14 amino acids. The CDR3 region is CASSQVRGSYGYTF. CDR3 bases: TGTGCCAGCAGCCAAGTACGAGGTTCCTATGGCTACACCTTC.

The sample holds a few counts of this clone. The V gene is TRBV6-1, the J gene TRBJ2-7; D perhaps matches TRBD2 (5 bases). The germline CDR1 and CDR2 sequences are MNHNS and SASEGT. This CDR3 is 14 amino acids long. V lost 4 bases to trimming and J lost 6 bases, with 16 bases between them. CDR3 sequence reads: CASSVDGIPFEQYF. CDR3 nucleotides: TGTGCCAGCAGTGTGGACGGGATTCCTTTCGAGCAGTACTTC.

This clone was seen only a few times. The chain has TRBV7-3 and TRBJ1-2, with a weak D call TRBD1 (5 bases). The V end lost 10 bases, the J end lost 7 bases, and 19 bases lay between the germline ends. The CDR3 runs to 13 residues. Germline CDR1 is SGHTA and CDR2 is FQGTGA. Here the CDR3 reads CATTGLAGGGYTF. The DNA of the CDR3 is TGTGCCACCACGGGACTGGCGGGTGGTGGCTACACCTTC.

V usage is TRBV27 and J usage is TRBJ1-1; D is unclear. The V and J ends lost 0 bases and 2 bases respectively, with 13 bases between them. CDR3 length equals 16 residues. Germline V gene lookup returns CDR1 MNHEY and CDR2 SMNVEV (reference sequence). DNA for the CDR3: TGTGCCAGCAGTTTATCGGAGGGTTTGGGCAACACTGAAGCTTTCTTT. Residues: CASSLSEGLGNTEAFF.